The sequence of this TCR beta chain was determined in a study of blood T cell repertoires in COVID-19. Turning to the study itself: Sample material is recorded as cDNA or gDNA derived from T cells, B-cell-depleted T cells, or PBMCs.

Per the authors' pipeline: Using reference gene primer amplification, nucleated cell counts were estimated. Only in-frame clones appear in the TCRdb table, and some are missing; sequencing was by immunoSEQ multiplex PCR. Clone size and V and J calls were adopted from that table, with D and trimming inferred from the DNA. Seen here are under 200,000 clones, over 75% observed once, and the top ten hold 8% to 13%. The CDR3 runs 17 residues. V was shortened by 6 bases and J by 0 bases, with 18 bases between the two germline ends. Germline V gene lookup returns CDR1 MGHRA and CDR2 YSYEKL. Individuals aged about 18 to 89 years were recruited from 24 US areas. Participant-reported clinical history was the basis for cohort assignment.

The sequenced sample was PBMCs or T cells enriched from blood (not recorded which). This TCR came from a man aged 45-65 years who had recovered from COVID-19. The chain employs TRBV4-1 and TRBJ1-5; D might be TRBD1 (5 bases). CDR3 DNA: TGCGCCAGCAGTCTCGTCAGGGCAGTAAATAGCAATCAGCCCCAGCATTTT. Translated: CASSLVRAVNSNQPQHF.